Below, 18 T cell receptor beta chains from the same sample are listed, as sequenced in a study of blood T cell repertoires in COVID-19 (dated by TCRdb to the early 2020s). The library was made by the immunoSEQ multiplex PCR assay. The clones in this table, taken by TCRdb from immuneACCESS, are in-frame only. Not every clone is retained; where verified, under half of the shortfall comes from an unresolved V gene, and the cause of the rest is unknown. The sample yields about 250,000 clones; approximately 86% were counted once. 0.85% to 0.9% of the sample goes to the ten largest clones. Sample: peripheral blood. Receptors originate from a human donor with COVID-19, enrolled during active disease. The donor label of this sample is uncertain.

The chain joins TRBV9 to TRBJ2-3; 14 bases align to TRBD2. Germline V lookup: CDR1 SGDLS, CDR2 YYNGEE. The CDR3 extends over 19 amino acids. V gave up 5 bases and J gave up 4 bases; unmatched junction bases: 15. DNA for the CDR3: TGTGCCAGCAGTGCCGGGACTAGCGGGAGAGGGCGCCCCCCAGATACGCAGTATTTT. It translates to CASSAGTSGRGRPPDTQYF. The variable domain in full, completed from reference TRBV9 and TRBJ2-3, reads DSGVTQTPKHLITATGQRVTLRCSPRSGDLSVYWYQQSLDQGLQFLIQYYNGEERAKGNILERFSAQQFPDLHSELNLSSLELGDSALYFCASSAGTSGRGRPPDTQYFGPGTRLTVL.

A few counts support this clone. The chain employs TRBV20-1 and TRBJ1-2; D might be TRBD1 (5 bases). This CDR3 comprises 11 residues. Germline V gene sequence: CDR1 DFQATT, CDR2 SNEGSKA (reference sequence). Trimming cost V 3 bases and J 11 bases, with 13 bases left between them. The chain's CDR3 is CSASPQGWYTF. As DNA, the CDR3 is TGCAGTGCTAGCCCGCAGGGCTGGTACACCTTC.

The genes are TRBV30 and TRBJ1-6; D perhaps matches TRBD1 (6 bases). V was trimmed by 6 bases and J by 10 bases, leaving 16 bases between them. The germline CDR1 and CDR2 sequences are GTSNPN and SVGIG (reference sequence). The CDR3 has 13 residues. The CDR3 is CACSPGGGSPLHF. CDR3 bases: TGTGCCTGCAGCCCGGGGGGCGGGTCACCCCTCCACTTT.

The sample holds one count of this clone. The V call is TRBV19, the J call TRBJ1-1, with D perhaps matching TRBD1 (6 bases). V was trimmed by 5 bases and J by 7 bases, leaving 17 bases between them. The CDR3 sequence is 14 residues long. Germline CDR1 reads LNHDA; CDR2 reads SQIVND (reference sequence). CDR3 sequence reads: CASSAYRLQGEAFF. CDR3 DNA: TGTGCCAGTAGTGCCTATCGGCTACAGGGTGAAGCTTTCTTT.

The rearrangement links TRBV11-2 to TRBJ1-2, with no clear D. This CDR3 is 13 amino acids long. V lost 6 bases to trimming and J lost 4 bases, with 12 bases between them. The germline gives CDR1 SGHAT, CDR2 FQNNGV. CDR3 nucleotide sequence: TGTGCCAGCAGACGCAACGGGGTCTATGGCTACACCTTC. This translates into CASRRNGVYGYTF. The entire variable domain, with the rest obtained from reference TRBV11-2 and TRBJ1-2, is as follows: EAGVAQSPRYKIIEKRQSVAFWCNPISGHATLYWYQQILGQGPKLLIQFQNNGVVDDSQLPKDRFSAERLKGVDSTLKIQPAKLEDSAVYLCASRRNGVYGYTFGSGTRLTVV.

The CDR3 DNA reads TGTGCCAGCAGCTTAGAGCGGGAACTAGCGTTATCAGATACGCAGTATTTT. It codes for CASSLERELALSDTQYF. The gene calls are TRBV7-2 and TRBJ2-3, with TRBD2 matching over 7 bases. J was trimmed by 4 bases and V by 1 base; bases with no gene match: 11. This CDR3 has 17 residues. CDR1 SGHTA and CDR2 FQGNSA come from the germline V gene.

The chain couples TRBV28 to TRBJ1-2, with unresolved D. Germline V gene data show CDR1 as MDHEN and CDR2 as SYDVKM. V dropped 4 bases and J dropped 8 bases, with 11 bases sitting between them. CDR3 length equals 12 residues. CDR3 sequence reads: CASSSQLVGYTF. CDR3 sequence (DNA): TGTGCCAGCAGTTCCCAGCTAGTAGGCTACACCTTC.

The V and J genes are TRBV11-1 and TRBJ2-3, with 11 bases fitting TRBD1. CDR3 size: 15 residues. Germline assignment: CDR1 SGHAT and CDR2 FQDESV (reference sequence). With V trimmed by 1 base and J by 6 bases, 3 bases remained unmatched. Written as DNA, the CDR3 is TGTGCCAGCAGCTTAGAGGACAGGGGGCTTGATACGCAGTATTTT. Translated: CASSLEDRGLDTQYF.

V gene TRBV30 combines with J gene TRBJ1-5; 8 nucleotides line up with TRBD1. V was clipped by 3 bases and J by 5 bases; unmatched bases: 6. The CDR3 consists of 14 residues. The V gene's germline CDR1 is GTSNPN and CDR2 SVGIG (reference sequence). The CDR3 bases are TGTGCCTGGAGCGGGACAGGAGGGTATCAGCCCCAGCATTTT. Translation: CAWSGTGGYQPQHF.

The gene calls are TRBV11-3 and TRBJ2-7; D ambiguous. The CDR3 has 14 residues. Germline V gene lookup returns CDR1 SGHNT and CDR2 YENEEA. Between the trimmed V and J ends, which lost 2 bases and 7 bases, there was a span of 15 bases. CDR3 in amino acids: CASSLNAASVEQYF. For the CDR3, the DNA is TGTGCCAGCAGCTTAAATGCGGCCTCGGTGGAGCAGTACTTC.

In DNA, the CDR3 is TGTGCCAGTACCAAGAACGGACAGTCGAACACCGGGGAGCTGTTTTTT. Translated: CASTKNGQSNTGELFF. The V and J genes are TRBV19 and TRBJ2-2; D perhaps matches TRBD1 (6 bases). The CDR3 extends over 16 amino acids. The V end lost 7 bases, the J end lost 0 bases, and 15 bases lay between the germline ends. From germline, CDR1 is LNHDA and CDR2 SQIVND (reference sequence). Complete variable domain (other parts from reference TRBV19 and TRBJ2-2): DGGITQSPKYLFRKEGQNVTLSCEQNLNHDAMYWYRQDPGQGLRLIYYSQIVNDFQKGDIAEGYSVSREKKESFPLTVTSAQKNPTAFYLCASTKNGQSNTGELFFGEGSRLTVL.

CDR3 nucleotide sequence: TGTGCCAGCAGCTTAGATCGTCAGCCCCAGCATTTT. Translating it yields CASSLDRQPQHF. This chain joins TRBV7-9 and TRBJ1-5; D is unresolved. CDR3 size: 12 residues. The ends were cut back, 1 base at V and 6 bases at J, with 4 bases in the middle. The V gene's germline CDR1 is SEHNR and CDR2 FQNEAQ (reference sequence).

The CDR3 is CASSLHVGQGAGELFF. CDR3 sequence (DNA): TGTGCCAGCAGCTTGCACGTGGGACAGGGGGCCGGGGAGCTGTTTTTT. The genes are TRBV5-8 and TRBJ2-2; TRBD1 aligns across 11 bases. Trimming at V came to 1 base and at J to 6 bases, leaving 5 bases not matched to a gene. CDR1 and CDR2 from the germline V gene are SGHTS and YDEGEE. The CDR3 totals 16 residues.

This rearrangement joins TRBV10-3 to TRBJ1-4; tentative D call: TRBD1 (6 bases). CDR1 and CDR2 (germline): ENHRY, SYGVKD. The CDR3 runs to 15 residues. Trimming removed 3 bases from V and 5 bases from J, with 13 bases in between. This chain's CDR3 is CAISDQGILNEKLFF. CDR3 nucleotide sequence: TGTGCCATCAGTGACCAGGGGATTTTGAATGAAAAACTGTTTTTT.

This clone came up a few times. In DNA, the CDR3 is TGTGCCAGCAGCCGCTCGACAGCCAATGAGCAGTTCTTC. Protein sequence: CASSRSTANEQFF. The chain links TRBV3-1 (or the pseudogene TRBV3-2) to TRBJ2-1; D is possibly TRBD1 (5 bases). Germline V gene lookup returns CDR1 LGHDT and CDR2 YNNKEL (reference sequence). The CDR3 spans 13 residues. Between the trimmed V and J ends, which lost 4 bases and 6 bases, there was a span of 10 bases.

CDR3 coding DNA: TGTGCCAGCAGCTCTCCGGGTGGGGGGAATGAAAAACTGTTTTTT. It translates to CASSSPGGGNEKLFF. V gene TRBV7-8 combines with J gene TRBJ1-4; the D gene is possibly TRBD1 (5 bases). Germline lookup yields CDR1 SGHVS and CDR2 FQNEAQ. This CDR3 has 15 amino acids. Trimming stripped 4 bases from V and 5 bases from J, with 14 bases between.

CDR3 bases: TGTGCCAGCAGCTCGGGACTAGCGGGAGGAGGGCAAGAGACCCAGTACTTC. Its protein is CASSSGLAGGGQETQYF. J is TRBJ2-5 and V is TRBV7-9; 15 bases fit TRBD2. The CDR3 loop spans 17 amino acids. V gave up 4 bases and J gave up 2 bases; unmatched junction bases: 5. Germline assignment: CDR1 SEHNR and CDR2 FQNEAQ (reference sequence). The whole variable domain, filled in from reference TRBV7-9 and TRBJ2-5, reads DTGVSQNPRHKITKRGQNVTFRCDPISEHNRLYWYRQTLGQGPEFLTYFQNEAQLEKSRLLSDRFSAERPKGSFSTLEIQRTEQGDSAMYLCASSSGLAGGGQETQYFGPGTRLLVL.

The table lists this clone with a few counts. V gene TRBV5-1 combines with J gene TRBJ2-2; 11 nucleotides align to TRBD2. The CDR3 covers 16 residues. The V segment lost 1 base and the J segment 3 bases; nucleotides outside the gene matches: 2. Germline V CDR1 and CDR2: SGHRS, YFSETQ. In DNA form, the CDR3 reads TGCGCCAGCAGCTTGTTACTAGCGGGGGACACCGGGGAGCTGTTTTTT. Translating gives CASSLLLAGDTGELFF.